What follows are 9 T cell receptor beta chains derived from one specimen sequenced in a study of blood T cell repertoires in COVID-19. Sequencing was performed with immunoSEQ multiplex PCR; in TCRdb, only in-frame clones are kept and a portion is missing. The data show approximately 140,000 clones, around 90% seen once. Sequencing used PBMCs or T cells enriched from blood (not recorded which). Receptors were obtained from a woman in her thirties or forties who had been exposed to COVID-19.

The chain couples TRBV10-3 to TRBJ1-1; D remains ambiguous. V lost 6 bases to trimming and J lost 0 bases, with 11 bases between them. The CDR3 length is 14 residues. CDR1 and CDR2 from the germline V gene are ENHRY and SYGVKD. The CDR3 spells CAISQQQVNTEAFF. CDR3 bases: TGTGCCATCAGCCAACAACAAGTGAACACTGAAGCTTTCTTT.

This clone appeared a single time. The J gene is TRBJ2-7, the V gene TRBV18; TRBD1 agrees at 7 bases. This CDR3 has 14 amino acids. The junction had 8 bases not matched to a gene; V was cut back by 3 bases and J by 6 bases. Germline V lookup: CDR1 KGHSH, CDR2 LQKENI. The CDR3 protein is CASSPPDRAAEQYF. The CDR3 region has the DNA TGTGCCAGCTCACCCCCCGACAGGGCTGCCGAGCAGTACTTC.

V and J are TRBV7-9 and TRBJ2-7, with 8 bases fitting TRBD1. The germline CDR1 and CDR2 sequences are SEHNR and FQNEAQ (reference sequence). This CDR3 region has 14 residues. The J segment lost 4 bases and the V segment lost 5 bases, leaving 7 bases of the junction unmatched. Here the CDR3 DNA reads TGTGCCAGCAGCCACAGGGGGTTTGGGTACGAGCAGTACTTC. The encoded protein is CASSHRGFGYEQYF.

The CDR3 coding sequence is TGTGCCAGCAGCTTAGGTGGGACAGGGATTTTCTACGAGCAGTACTTC. It is translated as CASSLGGTGIFYEQYF. This chain links TRBV7-2 with TRBJ2-7; 9 bases line up with TRBD1. CDR1 and CDR2 from the germline V gene are SGHTA and FQGNSA. The CDR3 consists of 16 residues. The ends lost 1 base at V and 3 bases at J; junction bases unmatched: 7.

This clone came up once. J is TRBJ1-4 and V is TRBV28; D gene uncertain. The ends were cut back, 4 bases at V and 12 bases at J, with 18 bases in the middle. Germline CDR1 MDHEN, CDR2 SYDVKM. The CDR3 spans 14 residues. DNA for the CDR3: TGTGCCAGCAGTTCCCACATGAAGGAGCTGGAACTGTTTTTT. Its translation: CASSSHMKELELFF.

The chain is built from TRBV5-1 and TRBJ2-6, with no clear D. CDR3 size: 12 residues. From germline, CDR1 is SGHRS and CDR2 YFSETQ. V was shortened by 1 base and J by 11 bases, with 7 bases between the two germline ends. CDR3 nucleotides: TGCGCCAGCAGCTTGTCTCTAGACGTCCTGACTTTC. Its protein product is CASSLSLDVLTF.

The rearrangement links TRBV5-1 to TRBJ1-1, with a weak D call TRBD1 (5 bases). CDR1 SGHRS and CDR2 YFSETQ come from the germline V gene. The CDR3 runs 15 residues. The germline V and J ends were trimmed by 4 bases and 3 bases, with 16 bases remaining between them. In nucleotides, the CDR3 is TGCGCCAGCAGCAGCGGGACGAGCAAGGACACTGAAGCTTTCTTT. Amino acid sequence: CASSSGTSKDTEAFF.

The chain joins TRBV9 to TRBJ1-1, with D possibly TRBD1 on 6 matching bases. Germline loops: CDR1 SGDLS, CDR2 YYNGEE. V lost 0 bases and J lost 3, with 9 bases in between. This CDR3 has 14 amino acids. The CDR3 DNA sequence: TGTGCCAGCAGCGTAGATAACAGGGACACTGAAGCTTTCTTT. Translation gives CASSVDNRDTEAFF.

The J gene is TRBJ1-2, the V gene TRBV11-2, with no clear D. The V end lost 1 base, the J end lost 4 bases, and 7 bases lay between the germline ends. The germline V gene has CDR1 SGHAT and CDR2 FQNNGV. This CDR3 is built from 13 residues. The CDR3 DNA sequence: TGTGCCAGCAGCTTAGGAGATATCTATGGCTACACCTTC. This sequence encodes CASSLGDIYGYTF.